This T cell receptor beta chain derives from a study of cytomegalovirus exposure and HLA in healthy donors (TCRdb year 2017). Describing the broader study: An earlier analysis of roughly 630 of the donors reported 250 to 300 Gb of sequence data and some 120 million unique TCR beta sequences from 150 million to 200 million T cells. An early release covering over 500 HLA-typed donors comprised 250 to 350 gigabases of sequencing data and about 90 million unique TCR sequences. Of the roughly 430 genotyped donors, approximately 83% fell in the genetic ancestry cluster associated with self-reported Caucasian donors. The study aimed to test whether cataloging public T cell receptors could reveal signatures of past pathogen exposure. The T cell repertoires of around 730 subjects were profiled by immunosequencing and related to cytomegalovirus serostatus. Besides the first cohort of 666 subjects, a separate validation cohort made up of roughly 120 different subjects was used. To predict cytomegalovirus infection status, the study brought together high-throughput TCR immunosequencing, statistical association of individual TCRs with disease status, and machine learning. A later analysis re-examined previously published TCR beta repertoires from just over 650 donors and added high-resolution HLA genotyping to investigate patterns of TCR occurrence. Rather than drawing on any new phenotypic data, the later analysis identified candidate immune exposures from TCR beta sequences and the way those sequences occurred across donors. To decide whether each TCR beta V gene segment behaved as functional or pseudogenic, an earlier analysis of nearly 600 of the donors relied on high-throughput TCR beta sequencing. Donor age, sex, ethnicity and CMV serostatus were compiled alongside the repertoire data. Genome-wide SNP genotypes for about 65% of the roughly 670 donors were used in a later genetic analysis, which treated that subset as a discovery cohort. Every repertoire in the discovery cohort had been generated on one and the same sequencing platform. HLA typing covered class I and class II loci at four-digit resolution. The number of typed donors differed by locus: roughly 629-640 for A, B, C, DRB1 and DQB1; 500 to 550 for DQA1; 606 for DPA1; and some 430 for DPB1. About 5 DR-DQ haplotypes were handled as single units for association and clustering, since linkage in the cohort was strong. Across approximately 420 genotyped donors of the cohort, an average of about 240,000 unique TCR beta nucleotide sequences per donor were sequenced, and around 20% of those sequences were non-productive.

For this clone: What antigen it recognizes has not been identified. No base qualities exist here, and no much larger clone lies one base off it.

Receptor libraries were prepared by the immunoSEQ multiplex PCR assay. For the multiplex PCR, a mixture combining 60 forward primers for TCR Vbeta segments and 13 reverse primers for TCR Jbeta segments was used. The CDR3 region of rearranged TCR beta genes was amplified from genomic DNA by a multiplex PCR assay. On the Illumina HiSeq System, the amplified TCR beta libraries were sequenced as 87-base-pair reads. The original pipeline was this. A later analysis counted approximately 76 million unique TCR beta chains across the 666 repertoires, and 10 million to 11 million of these chains were shared by at least two donors. Raw reads were error-corrected and collapsed into unique sequences with a nearest-neighbor algorithm that merged closely related sequences to remove PCR and sequencing errors. To assign V, D and J gene segments, CDR3 sequences were aligned to IMGT reference sequences. For a sequence to be retained, at least a six-nucleotide match to both a V gene segment and a J gene segment was required. Rearrangements were called productive when the CDR3 lacked stop codons and stayed in frame with V and J; all others were non-productive. CDR3 was defined according to IMGT convention as the region running from the second conserved V-encoded cysteine to the conserved J-encoded phenylalanine. The earlier analysis of about 560 of the donors excluded any sequence lacking an unambiguous match to a single V gene segment. An earlier analysis of over 450 of the donors classified V segments as functional when productive rearrangements were above 56.7% and as segregating when the standard deviation between donors was above 5%. To diagnose cytomegalovirus status from the catalog of TCR beta chain sequences, a statistical classification framework was built. V and J gene assignment, in a later analysis, came from comparing TCR nucleotide sequences with IMGT/GENE-DB human TR gene sequences. Using the TCRdist pipeline, a later analysis assigned CDR3 sequences along with most-parsimonious VDJ recombination scenarios. A later analysis defined each TCR beta chain by its CDR3 amino acid sequence plus V-gene family, and excluded reads lacking a unique V-gene family. To address suspected cross-contamination and a sequencing artifact, a later analysis removed several hundred highly shared, low-generation-probability nucleotide sequences. In a later analysis, a clonal expansion index was calculated for each public chain from normalized within-repertoire ranks of inferred template counts. In a later analysis, generation probabilities were computed with a VDJ recombination model fitted to out-of-frame rearrangements, and the resulting probabilities were checked against IGoR. A later analysis scored TCR-TCR, TCR-HLA and TCR-CMV co-occurrence with hypergeometric tests, applying a repertoire-size bias correction to TCR pairs. In a later analysis, false discovery rates were estimated by permuting HLA or CMV assignments 20 times. A later analysis grouped co-occurring TCRs with DBSCAN, adding TCRdist sequence similarity when clustering within HLA-allele-positive subsets. Co-occurrence clustering excluded repertoires with fewer than 30,000 or more than 120,000 public chains, plus five with anomalous nucleotide sharing. TCRdb obtained this table from immuneACCESS and retained in-frame rearrangements with V and J assigned. These tables miss some clones; where compared with another copy, unresolved V genes account for less than half of the shortfall, and the remainder is unexplained. The D gene and trimming were derived from the DNA, and the V and J assignments and clone size from that table. In all, the sample holds approximately 150,000 clones, and roughly 80% of those were seen once. The ten top clones hold roughly 1.9% of the sample.

The cohort comprised more than 550 healthy bone marrow donors. All cohort members were sampled while nominally healthy, although unrecorded immune exposures were likely present. CMV serostatus was recorded as positive for roughly 300 and negative for about 50% of the roughly 700 cohort members, whereas no CMV serostatus was recorded for the donor in question. Each donor provided a peripheral blood sample, and peripheral blood mononuclear cells were used for TCR beta sequencing. Genomic DNA extraction from the blood cell samples was performed with the Qiagen DNeasy Blood Extraction Kit. Study-wide findings and limitations: The authors suggested that the approach could potentially be generalized to other disease states and immunological phenotypes. The classifier was reported to diagnose cytomegalovirus status with high specificity and sensitivity in both the original and validation cohorts. A further reported finding was that TCR beta sequences accurately predicted the HLA-A and HLA-B alleles for most subjects in the first cohort. In a later analysis, TCR association rates were found to vary across HLA loci, with the most associated TCRs seen for DRB1 alleles and the fewest for HLA-C alleles. Broadly in line with IMGT annotations, most TCR beta V segments showed up in productive rearrangements about 87% or about 30% of the time in an earlier analysis of 450 to 600 of the donors. Several of the top co-occurrence clusters appeared to be linked to parvovirus B19, influenza, CMV and Epstein-Barr virus, according to a later analysis. Correlated functional status among segregating V segments might reflect linkage disequilibrium, but an unknown experimental factor could not be ruled out. In a later analysis, most CMV-associated TCR beta chains were found to appear HLA-restricted, with HLA associations seemingly driven largely by CMV exposure. For the cohort, immune exposure information was limited to CMV serostatus. Because counts were too low, roughly 18 rarely observed V segments, including chromosome 9 orphons, were left out of the earlier analysis of over 550 of the donors. Because HLA typing was unavailable for some donors at each locus, only the typed subset was used in association tests. In vitro tests confirmed that a few of the cytomegalovirus-associated TCR beta chains recognize cytomegalovirus antigens. A cluster of highly shared sequence variants was judged likely to be a technical artifact of the sequencing pipeline. When HLA alleles, especially DR and DQ, strongly co-occurred, attributing TCR associations to individual alleles was difficult. A later analysis found that HLA-associated TCR beta chains were more clonally expanded and had lower generation probabilities than equally common non-associated chains. While some public TCRs were present in many individuals, most TCR sequences turned up only very rarely across donors. In a later genetic analysis, fewer N-insertions in productive TCRs were reported among donors in an Asian-associated ancestry cluster than the approximately 710-donor mean. Only TCR beta chains were sequenced in this cohort, and the absence of alpha or paired-chain data limited detectable features. Specific HLA alleles were associated with over 15,000 TCR beta sequences at a false discovery rate of 0.05 in a later analysis. In a later genetic analysis, a missense DCLRE1C variant was associated with V-gene and J-gene trimming of TCR beta chains, and the association was replicated in an independent cohort. A total of fewer than 200 TCR beta chains were listed by the study as associated with cytomegalovirus. The presence/absence analyses assumed that sequencing depth was roughly uniform across donors, and that assumption may not be true.

The material sequenced was PBMCs. The clonotype originates from a human donor in good health.

The DNA sequence reads TGTGCCAGCAGCTTGGACCGGGGATCCCTTTACGAGCAGTACTTC. This encodes CASSLDRGSLYEQYF. The sequence links TRBV5-5 to TRBJ2-7, with TRBD2 tentatively as D gene (5 bases match). Its CDR3 holds 15 amino acids, cysteine through phenylalanine. The only DNA kept is the CDR3, 45 bases in frame from the first base. At the junction V is shortened by 0 bases and J by 4 bases, with 14 bases in between. The germline V gene (reference sequence) gives CDR1 as SGHKS and CDR2 as YYEKEE.